This TCR beta chain was captured by sequencing in a study of neurological immune-mediated disorders. This clonotype appeared many times. Trimming removed 1 base from V and 2 bases from J, with 9 bases in between. The CDR3 covers 14 residues. Germline CDR1 SGHRS, CDR2 YFSETQ. TCRdb itself ran the 5' RACE reads through MiXCR, one entry per CDR3 protein. The sample carries more than 40,000 distinct CDR3 sequences, around 2.9% recorded once. This receptor was taken from a woman in her fifties or sixties with multiple sclerosis. The sequenced material came from PBMCs. The chain recombines TRBV5-1 with TRBJ2-5, with D possibly TRBD1 on 5 matching bases. The CDR3 DNA follows: TGCGCCAGCAGCTTGATGACAGTACAAGAGACCCAGTACTTC. It is translated as CASSLMTVQETQYF.